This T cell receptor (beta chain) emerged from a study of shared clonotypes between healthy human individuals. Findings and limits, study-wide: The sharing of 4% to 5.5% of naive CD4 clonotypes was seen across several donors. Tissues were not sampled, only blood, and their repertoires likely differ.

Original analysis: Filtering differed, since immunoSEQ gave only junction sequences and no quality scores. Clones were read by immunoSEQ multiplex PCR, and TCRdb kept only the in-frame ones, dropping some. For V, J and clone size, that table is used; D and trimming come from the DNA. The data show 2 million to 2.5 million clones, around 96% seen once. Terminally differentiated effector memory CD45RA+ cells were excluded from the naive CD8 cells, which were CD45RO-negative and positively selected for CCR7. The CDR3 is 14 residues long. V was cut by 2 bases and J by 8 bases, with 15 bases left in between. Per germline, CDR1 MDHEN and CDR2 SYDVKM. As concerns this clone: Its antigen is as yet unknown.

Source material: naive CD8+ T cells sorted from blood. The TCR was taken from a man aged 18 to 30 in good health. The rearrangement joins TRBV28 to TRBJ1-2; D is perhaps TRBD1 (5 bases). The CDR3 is CASSLSGGGNGYTF. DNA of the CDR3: TGTGCCAGCAGTTTAAGCGGGGGGGGAAACGGCTACACCTTC.